This T cell receptor (beta chain) is from a study of blood T cell repertoires in COVID-19. Across the study: Specimens from acute and convalescent COVID-19 originated in the United States, Italy and Spain. Sample material is recorded as cDNA or gDNA derived from T cells, B-cell-depleted T cells, or PBMCs.

In the authors' methods: Nucleated cell number was recorded as an estimate derived from reference gene primer amplification. The repertoire was sequenced with immunoSEQ multiplex PCR; TCRdb's copy has only in-frame clones and lacks some. V, J and clone size were drawn from that table, and D and trimming were deduced from the DNA. Of 270,000 or so clones listed, 90% were seen once; the top ten hold 2.1%. The J segment lost 6 bases and the V segment lost 3 bases, leaving 10 bases of the junction unmatched. This CDR3 has 16 amino acids. The V gene's germline CDR1 is MGHRA and CDR2 YSYEKL. Patients from Seattle were sampled longitudinally, starting during active infection.

This TCR came from a woman aged 60-75 years with COVID-19, enrolled during active disease. The chain carries TRBV4-1 and TRBJ1-2; 10 bases line up with TRBD1. The sample was peripheral blood. CDR3 region: CASSQAGQGTIHGYTF. DNA for the CDR3: TGCGCCAGCAGCCAGGCGGGACAGGGGACCATCCATGGCTACACCTTC.